Each of the 13 T cell receptor beta chains below was sequenced from the same sample in a study of T cell responses to AZD1222 COVID-19 vaccine (dated by TCRdb to the early 2020s). Read against the paper, the sample's time point label means: baseline before first vaccination. Library preparation employed the immunoSEQ multiplex PCR assay. The immuneACCESS repertoire file appears here via TCRdb, limited to in-frame rearrangements. These files lack a portion of the clones; in checked studies, under half of the deficit traces to unresolved V genes, and the cause of the others is not known. The sample profile shows about 120,000 clones; less than 90% of them were found once. Roughly a quarter of the sample rests with the top ten. The source material was peripheral blood, sampled on day 0 of AZD1222 vaccination. These receptor sequences come from an adult in good health.

The chain combines TRBV18 with TRBJ1-2, with D tentatively TRBD1 (5 bases). V lost 5 bases, J lost 7 bases, and 17 bases lay in between. This CDR3 region has 14 residues. Germline-derived CDR1 and CDR2 are KGHSH and LQKENI. The CDR3 DNA reads TGTGCCAGCTCAGCCCTTGGGGGTAGTGGTGGCTACACCTTC. This gives the protein CASSALGGSGGYTF.

J is TRBJ1-1 and V is TRBV5-1; TRBD1 is a possible D gene (6 bases). Germline V lookup: CDR1 SGHRS, CDR2 YFSETQ. V lost 7 bases and J lost 4, with 17 bases in between. The CDR3 spans 14 residues. The CDR3 sequence: CASVATGAGTEAFF. CDR3 bases: TGCGCCAGCGTCGCTACGGGGGCTGGCACTGAAGCTTTCTTT. Together with reference TRBV5-1 and TRBJ1-1, the CDR3 gives the full variable domain: KAGVTQTPRYLIKTRGQQVTLSCSPISGHRSVSWYQQTPGQGLQFLFEYFSETQRNKGNFPGRFSGRQFSNSRSEMNVSTLELGDSALYLCASVATGAGTEAFFGQGTRLTVV.

J is TRBJ2-3 and V is TRBV7-9, with TRBD2 matching 8 bases. The CDR3 is 16 residues long. Germline CDR1 SEHNR, CDR2 FQNEAQ (reference sequence). Unmatched junction bases numbered 6, after V lost 0 bases and J lost 4 bases. The CDR3 DNA reads as TGTGCCAGCAGCTTAGCCCCAGCGGGAGCAGCAGATACGCAGTATTTT. Its protein is CASSLAPAGAADTQYF.

The DNA for the CDR3 is TGTGCCAGCAGCGTAGGGAACAGTTCCCCTAACTATGGCTACACCTTC. Translating it yields CASSVGNSSPNYGYTF. The chain combines TRBV9 with TRBJ1-2, with D hard to call. The CDR3 runs 16 residues. Trimming stripped 0 bases from V and 0 bases from J, with 12 bases between. The germline V gene encodes CDR1 SGDLS and CDR2 YYNGEE.

This chain uses TRBV6-5 with TRBJ2-1; 8 bases are a match to TRBD2. This CDR3 is built from 15 residues. Germline V gives CDR1 MNHEY, CDR2 SVGAGI. The ends lost 6 bases at V and 4 bases at J; junction bases unmatched: 8. The CDR3 sequence: CASRLSGTNYNEQFF. The CDR3 DNA is TGTGCCAGCAGACTTAGCGGGACTAATTACAATGAGCAGTTCTTC.

The CDR3 bases are TGTGCCAGCAGCGTAGGGGCTAGCGGGGGGTGGTTCACCGGGGAGCTGTTTTTT. This gives the protein CASSVGASGGWFTGELFF. The chain combines TRBV9 with TRBJ2-2, with TRBD2 identical over 11 bases. The trim removed 0 bases at V and 4 bases at J, leaving 8 bases unmatched. This CDR3 region has 18 residues. Germline loops: CDR1 SGDLS, CDR2 YYNGEE.

The rearrangement uses TRBV27 and TRBJ1-6, with 8 positions matching TRBD1. This CDR3 contains 17 residues. Trimming at V came to 2 bases and at J to 2 bases, leaving 5 bases not matched to a gene. Germline V lookup: CDR1 MNHEY, CDR2 SMNVEV (reference sequence). The CDR3 here is CASSLPPGGAYNSPLHF. The CDR3 DNA follows: TGTGCCAGCAGTTTACCTCCAGGGGGCGCCTATAATTCACCCCTCCACTTT.

This chain joins TRBV19 and TRBJ1-2; D call uncertain. Germline CDR1 reads LNHDA; CDR2 reads SQIVND (reference sequence). Trimming pared 3 bases from V and 8 bases from J, leaving 16 bases between. This CDR3 is built from 14 residues. The CDR3 loop reads CASSIGGVGSGYTF. The CDR3 DNA reads TGTGCCAGTAGTATTGGCGGGGTAGGAAGCGGCTACACCTTC.

This sequence joins TRBV7-2 and TRBJ2-2; a weak D match, TRBD1 (6 bases). The V gene lost 11 bases and the J gene lost 1 base, with 14 bases spanning the gap. The CDR3 contains 14 residues. Germline CDR1 reads SGHTA; CDR2 reads FQGNSA. In DNA, the CDR3 is TGTGCCGAAGCCCGAGGGGGGAACACCGGGGAGCTGTTTTTT. Protein: CAEARGGNTGELFF.

This clone was recorded only once. The chain employs TRBV9 and TRBJ2-1; no clear D gene. There are 15 residues in the CDR3. Trimming removed 0 bases at V and 0 bases at J, with 7 bases between. CDR1 and CDR2 (germline): SGDLS, YYNGEE. This chain's CDR3 is CASSVGLDSYNEQFF. CDR3 DNA: TGTGCCAGCAGCGTAGGACTGGACTCCTACAATGAGCAGTTCTTC.

The rearrangement links TRBV11-2 to TRBJ1-2, with D tentatively TRBD1 (5 bases). The CDR3 runs 14 residues. V lost 1 base and J lost 2, with 8 bases in between. Germline CDR1 and CDR2: SGHAT and FQNNGV. The CDR3 DNA follows: TGTGCCAGCAGCTTAGGTCGACAGAACTATGGCTACACCTTC. Translation gives CASSLGRQNYGYTF.

The J gene is TRBJ1-2, the V gene TRBV12-3 or TRBV12-4, with no clear D. The CDR3 has 13 residues. V was shortened by 7 bases and J by 1 base, with 10 bases between the two germline ends. As DNA, the CDR3 is TGTGCCAGCACCGGAGGACTTAACTATGGCTACACCTTC. As protein: CASTGGLNYGYTF.

This clone was seen once. This chain connects TRBV2 to TRBJ2-5; a possible D gene is TRBD1 (6 bases). V lost 2 bases and J lost 3, with 7 bases in between. There are 13 residues in the CDR3. CDR1 and CDR2 (germline): SNHLY, FYNNEI. CDR3 sequence (DNA): TGTGCCAGCAGTGAAACAGGGAAAGAGACCCAGTACTTC. It encodes CASSETGKETQYF.